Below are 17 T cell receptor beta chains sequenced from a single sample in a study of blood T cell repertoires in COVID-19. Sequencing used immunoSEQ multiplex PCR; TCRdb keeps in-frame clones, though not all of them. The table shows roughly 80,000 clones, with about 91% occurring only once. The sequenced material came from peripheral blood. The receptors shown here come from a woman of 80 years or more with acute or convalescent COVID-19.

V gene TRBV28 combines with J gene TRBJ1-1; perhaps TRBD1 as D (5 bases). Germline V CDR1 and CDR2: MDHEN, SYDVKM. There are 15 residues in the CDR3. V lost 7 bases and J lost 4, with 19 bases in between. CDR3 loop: CASTSLPGRPTEAFF. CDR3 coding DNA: TGTGCCAGCACCTCCTTGCCAGGGAGGCCCACTGAAGCTTTCTTT. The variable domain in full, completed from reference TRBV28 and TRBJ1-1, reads DVKVTQSSRYLVKRTGEKVFLECVQDMDHENMFWYRQDPGLGLRLIYFSYDVKMKEKGDIPEGYSVSREKKERFSLILESASTNQTSMYLCASTSLPGRPTEAFFGQGTRLTVV.

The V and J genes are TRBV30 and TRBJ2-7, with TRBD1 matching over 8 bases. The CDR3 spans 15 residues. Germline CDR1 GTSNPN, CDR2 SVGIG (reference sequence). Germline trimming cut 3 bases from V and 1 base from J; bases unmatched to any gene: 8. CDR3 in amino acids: CAWSQTGVGSYEQYF. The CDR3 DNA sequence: TGTGCCTGGAGCCAGACAGGGGTGGGATCCTACGAGCAGTACTTC.

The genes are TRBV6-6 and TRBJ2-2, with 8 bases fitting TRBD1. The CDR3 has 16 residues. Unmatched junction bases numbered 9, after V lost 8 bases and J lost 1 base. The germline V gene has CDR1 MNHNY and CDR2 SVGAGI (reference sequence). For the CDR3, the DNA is TGTGCCAGCGCTACAGGGGGGACAGGGAACACCGGGGAGCTGTTTTTT. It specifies CASATGGTGNTGELFF.

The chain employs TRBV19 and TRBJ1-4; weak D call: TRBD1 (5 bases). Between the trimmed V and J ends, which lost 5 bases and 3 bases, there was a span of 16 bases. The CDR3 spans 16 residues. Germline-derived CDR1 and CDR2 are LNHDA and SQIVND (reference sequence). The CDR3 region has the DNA TGTGCCAGTAGTCCCCGGGGGAGGGGCCCTAATGAAAAACTGTTTTTT. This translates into CASSPRGRGPNEKLFF.

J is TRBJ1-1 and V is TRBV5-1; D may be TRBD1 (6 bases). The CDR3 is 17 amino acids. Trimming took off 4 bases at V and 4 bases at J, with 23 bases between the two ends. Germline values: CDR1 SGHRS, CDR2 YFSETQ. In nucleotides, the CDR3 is TGCGCCAGCAGCCTTTCAACACAGGGTTTTTGGACCACTGAAGCTTTCTTT. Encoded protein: CASSLSTQGFWTTEAFF.

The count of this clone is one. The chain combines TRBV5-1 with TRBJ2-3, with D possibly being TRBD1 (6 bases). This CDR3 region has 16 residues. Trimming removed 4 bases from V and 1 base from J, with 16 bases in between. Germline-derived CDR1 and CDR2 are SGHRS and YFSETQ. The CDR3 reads CASSPRGGRGTDTQYF. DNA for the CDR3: TGCGCCAGCAGCCCAAGAGGGGGTAGGGGCACAGATACGCAGTATTTT.

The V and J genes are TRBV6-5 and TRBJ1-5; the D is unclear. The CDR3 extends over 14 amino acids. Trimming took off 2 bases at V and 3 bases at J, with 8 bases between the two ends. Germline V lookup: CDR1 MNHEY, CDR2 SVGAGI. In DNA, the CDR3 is TGTGCCAGCAGTTACCGGGAATCCAATCAGCCCCAGCATTTT. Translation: CASSYRESNQPQHF.

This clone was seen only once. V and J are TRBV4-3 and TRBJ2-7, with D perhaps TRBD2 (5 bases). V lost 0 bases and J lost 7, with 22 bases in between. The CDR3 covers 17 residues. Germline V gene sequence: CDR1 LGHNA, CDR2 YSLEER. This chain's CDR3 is CASSQDTQRVLPGEQYF. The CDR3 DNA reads TGCGCCAGCAGCCAAGATACCCAGCGTGTCCTCCCGGGGGAGCAGTACTTC.

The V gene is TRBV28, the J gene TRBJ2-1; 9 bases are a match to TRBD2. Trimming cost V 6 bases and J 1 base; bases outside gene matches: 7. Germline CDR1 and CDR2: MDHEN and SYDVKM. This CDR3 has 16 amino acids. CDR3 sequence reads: CASRPIAGVSYNEQFF. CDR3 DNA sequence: TGTGCCAGCAGACCGATAGCGGGAGTATCCTACAATGAGCAGTTCTTC. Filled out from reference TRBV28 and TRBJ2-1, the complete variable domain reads DVKVTQSSRYLVKRTGEKVFLECVQDMDHENMFWYRQDPGLGLRLIYFSYDVKMKEKGDIPEGYSVSREKKERFSLILESASTNQTSMYLCASRPIAGVSYNEQFFGPGTRLTVL.

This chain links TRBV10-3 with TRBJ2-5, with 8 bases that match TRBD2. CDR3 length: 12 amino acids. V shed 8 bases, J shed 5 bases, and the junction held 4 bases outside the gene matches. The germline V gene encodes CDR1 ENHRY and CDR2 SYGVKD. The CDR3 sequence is CAIRGGDETQYF. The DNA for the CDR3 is TGTGCCATCCGGGGGGGGGATGAGACCCAGTACTTC.

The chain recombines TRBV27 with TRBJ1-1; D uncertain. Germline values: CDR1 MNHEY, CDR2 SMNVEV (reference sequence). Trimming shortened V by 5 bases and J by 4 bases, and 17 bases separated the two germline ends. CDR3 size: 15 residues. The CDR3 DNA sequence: TGTGCCAGCAGTCTCCGACCGGGAGGCGGCACTGAAGCTTTCTTT. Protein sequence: CASSLRPGGGTEAFF.

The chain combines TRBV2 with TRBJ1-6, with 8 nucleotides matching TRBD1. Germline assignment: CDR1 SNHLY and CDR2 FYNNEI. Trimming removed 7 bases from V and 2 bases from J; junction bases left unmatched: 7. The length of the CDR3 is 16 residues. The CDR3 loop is CASTTPDRAYNSPLHF. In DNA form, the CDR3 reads TGTGCCAGCACCACTCCGGACAGGGCCTATAATTCACCCCTCCACTTT.

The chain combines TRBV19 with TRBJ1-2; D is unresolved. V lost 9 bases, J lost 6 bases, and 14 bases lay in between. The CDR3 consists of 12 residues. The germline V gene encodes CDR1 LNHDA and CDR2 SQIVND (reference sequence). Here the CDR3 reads CASLTYPDGYTF. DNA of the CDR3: TGTGCCAGCCTCACTTACCCCGATGGCTACACCTTC.

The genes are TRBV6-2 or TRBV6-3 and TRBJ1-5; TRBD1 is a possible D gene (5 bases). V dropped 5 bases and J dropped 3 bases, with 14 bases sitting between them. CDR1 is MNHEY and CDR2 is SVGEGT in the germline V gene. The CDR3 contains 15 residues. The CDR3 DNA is TGTGCCAGCAGTCCGGCCGGGGGATTCAATCAGCCCCAGCATTTT. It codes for CASSPAGGFNQPQHF.

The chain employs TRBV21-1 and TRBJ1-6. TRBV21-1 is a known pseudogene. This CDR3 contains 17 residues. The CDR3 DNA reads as TGTGCCAGCAGCATGATCCGGAGTAGCTCCTATAATTCACCCCTCCACTTT. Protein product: CASSMIRSSSYNSPLHF.

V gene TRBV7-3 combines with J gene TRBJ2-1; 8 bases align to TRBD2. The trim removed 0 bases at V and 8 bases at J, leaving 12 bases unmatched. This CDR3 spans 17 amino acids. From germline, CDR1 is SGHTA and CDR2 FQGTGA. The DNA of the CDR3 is TGTGCCAGCAGCTTAACGTTGGCGCGGGGGGTCAGGGATGAGCAGTTCTTC. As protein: CASSLTLARGVRDEQFF.

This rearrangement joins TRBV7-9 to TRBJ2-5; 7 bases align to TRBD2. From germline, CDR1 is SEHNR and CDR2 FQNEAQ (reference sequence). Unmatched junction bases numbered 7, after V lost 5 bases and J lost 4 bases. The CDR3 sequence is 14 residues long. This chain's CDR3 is CASSRTSVAETQYF. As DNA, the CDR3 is TGTGCCAGCAGCAGAACTAGCGTAGCAGAGACCCAGTACTTC.